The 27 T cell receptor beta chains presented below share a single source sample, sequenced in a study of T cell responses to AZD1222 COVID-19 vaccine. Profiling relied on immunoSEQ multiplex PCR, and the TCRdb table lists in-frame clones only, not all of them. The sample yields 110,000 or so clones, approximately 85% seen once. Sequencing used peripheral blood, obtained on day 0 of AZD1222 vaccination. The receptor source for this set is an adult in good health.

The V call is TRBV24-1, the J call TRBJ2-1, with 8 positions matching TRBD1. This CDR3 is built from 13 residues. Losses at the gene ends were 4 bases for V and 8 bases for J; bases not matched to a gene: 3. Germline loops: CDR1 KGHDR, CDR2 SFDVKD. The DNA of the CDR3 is TGTGCCACCAGTGAGCCGGACAGGGATGAGCAGTTCTTC. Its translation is CATSEPDRDEQFF.

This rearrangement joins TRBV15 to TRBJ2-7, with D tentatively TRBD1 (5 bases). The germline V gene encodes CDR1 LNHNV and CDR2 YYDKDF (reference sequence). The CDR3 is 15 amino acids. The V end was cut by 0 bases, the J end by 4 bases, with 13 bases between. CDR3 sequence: CATSRDIQGRYEQYF. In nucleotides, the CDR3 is TGTGCCACCAGCAGAGATATCCAGGGCAGGTACGAGCAGTACTTC. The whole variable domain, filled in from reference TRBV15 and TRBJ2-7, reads DAMVIQNPRYQVTQFGKPVTLSCSQTLNHNVMYWYQQKSSQAPKLLFHYYDKDFNNEADTPDNFQSRRPNTSFCFLDIRSPGLGDTAMYLCATSRDIQGRYEQYFGPGTRLTVT.

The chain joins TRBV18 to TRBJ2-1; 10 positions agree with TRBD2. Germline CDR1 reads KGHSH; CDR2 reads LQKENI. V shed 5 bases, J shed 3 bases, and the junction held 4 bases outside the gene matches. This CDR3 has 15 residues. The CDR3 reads CASSTASGSYNEQFF. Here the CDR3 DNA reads TGTGCCAGCTCAACCGCTAGCGGGAGCTACAATGAGCAGTTCTTC. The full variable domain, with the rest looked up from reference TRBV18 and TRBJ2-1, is NAGVMQNPRHLVRRRGQEARLRCSPMKGHSHVYWYRQLPEEGLKFMVYLQKENIIDESGMPKERFSAEFPKEGPSILRIQQVVRGDSAAYFCASSTASGSYNEQFFGPGTRLTVL.

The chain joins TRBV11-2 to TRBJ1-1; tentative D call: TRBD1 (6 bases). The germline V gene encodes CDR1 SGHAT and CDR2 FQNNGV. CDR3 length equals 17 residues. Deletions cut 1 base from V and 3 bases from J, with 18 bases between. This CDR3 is CASSLAALRGRDTEAFF. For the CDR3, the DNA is TGTGCCAGCAGCTTAGCCGCTCTCAGGGGTCGGGACACTGAAGCTTTCTTT.

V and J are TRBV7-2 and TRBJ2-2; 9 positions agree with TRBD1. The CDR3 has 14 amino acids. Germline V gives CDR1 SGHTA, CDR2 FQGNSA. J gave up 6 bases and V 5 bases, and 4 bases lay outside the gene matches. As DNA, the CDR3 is TGTGCCAGCAGCGTAGGACAGGGGTCCGGGGAGCTGTTTTTT. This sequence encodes CASSVGQGSGELFF.

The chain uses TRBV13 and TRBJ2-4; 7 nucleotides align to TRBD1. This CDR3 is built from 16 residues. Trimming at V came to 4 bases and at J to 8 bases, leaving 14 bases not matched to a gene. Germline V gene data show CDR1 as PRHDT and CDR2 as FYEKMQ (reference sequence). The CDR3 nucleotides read TGTGCCAGCAGCTCCCCTAGGACAGGTTCACCTGACATTCAGTACTTC. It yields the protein CASSSPRTGSPDIQYF.

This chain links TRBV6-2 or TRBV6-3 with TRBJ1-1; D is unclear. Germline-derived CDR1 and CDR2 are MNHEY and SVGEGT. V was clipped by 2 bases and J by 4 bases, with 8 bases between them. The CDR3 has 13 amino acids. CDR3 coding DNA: TGTGCCAGCAGTTACGCGGTAGGCACTGAAGCTTTCTTT. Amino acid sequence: CASSYAVGTEAFF.

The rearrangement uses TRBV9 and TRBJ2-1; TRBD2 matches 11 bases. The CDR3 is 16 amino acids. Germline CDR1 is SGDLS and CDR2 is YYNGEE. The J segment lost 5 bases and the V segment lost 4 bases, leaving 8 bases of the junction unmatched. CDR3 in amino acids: CASSSRTSGPDNEQFF. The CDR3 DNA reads TGTGCCAGCAGCTCCCGGACTAGCGGGCCCGACAATGAGCAGTTCTTC. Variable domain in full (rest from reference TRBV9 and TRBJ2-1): DSGVTQTPKHLITATGQRVTLRCSPRSGDLSVYWYQQSLDQGLQFLIQYYNGEERAKGNILERFSAQQFPDLHSELNLSSLELGDSALYFCASSSRTSGPDNEQFFGPGTRLTVL.

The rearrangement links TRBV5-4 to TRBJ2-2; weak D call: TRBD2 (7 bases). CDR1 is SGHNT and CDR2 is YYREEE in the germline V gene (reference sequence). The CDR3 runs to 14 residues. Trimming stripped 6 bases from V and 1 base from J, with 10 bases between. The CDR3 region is CASKGGGNTGELFF. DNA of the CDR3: TGTGCCAGCAAGGGAGGGGGGAACACCGGGGAGCTGTTTTTT.

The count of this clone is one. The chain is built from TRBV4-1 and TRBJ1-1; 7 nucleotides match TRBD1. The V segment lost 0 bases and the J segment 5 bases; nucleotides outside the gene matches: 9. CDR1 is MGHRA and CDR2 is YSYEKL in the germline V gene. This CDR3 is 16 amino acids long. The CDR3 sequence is CASSQDITTGKTEAFF. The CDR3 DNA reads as TGCGCCAGCAGCCAAGACATTACGACAGGGAAAACTGAAGCTTTCTTT.

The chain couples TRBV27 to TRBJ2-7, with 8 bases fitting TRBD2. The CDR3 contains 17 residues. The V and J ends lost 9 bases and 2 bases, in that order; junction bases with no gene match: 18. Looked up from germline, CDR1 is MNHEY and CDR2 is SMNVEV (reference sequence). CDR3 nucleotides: TGTGCCAGTCCTACTAGCGGCCCTTTTCAATCCGCCTACGAGCAGTACTTC. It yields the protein CASPTSGPFQSAYEQYF.

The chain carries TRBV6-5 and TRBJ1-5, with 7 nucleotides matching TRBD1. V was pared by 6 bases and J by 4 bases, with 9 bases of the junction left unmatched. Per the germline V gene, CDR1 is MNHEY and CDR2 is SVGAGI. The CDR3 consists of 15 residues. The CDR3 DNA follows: TGTGCCAGCAGACCGGGACAGAGTTTTAATCAGCCCCAGCATTTT. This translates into CASRPGQSFNQPQHF.

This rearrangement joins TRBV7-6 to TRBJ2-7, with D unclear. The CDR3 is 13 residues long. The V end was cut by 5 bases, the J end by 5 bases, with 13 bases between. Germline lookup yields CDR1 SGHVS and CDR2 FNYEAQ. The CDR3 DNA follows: TGTGCCAGCAGCCCTAAACAAGGGAACGAGCAGTACTTC. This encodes CASSPKQGNEQYF. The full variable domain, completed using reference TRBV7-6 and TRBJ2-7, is GAGVSQSPRYKVTKRGQDVALRCDPISGHVSLYWYRQALGQGPEFLTYFNYEAQQDKSGLPNDRFSAERPEGSISTLTIQRTEQRDSAMYRCASSPKQGNEQYFGPGTRLTVT.

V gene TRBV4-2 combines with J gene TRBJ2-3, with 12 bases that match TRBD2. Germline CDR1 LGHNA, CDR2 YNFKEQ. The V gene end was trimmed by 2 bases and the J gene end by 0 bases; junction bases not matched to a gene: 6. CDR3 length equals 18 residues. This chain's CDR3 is CASSQPGTSGRSTDTQYF. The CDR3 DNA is TGTGCCAGCAGCCAACCAGGGACTAGCGGGCGAAGCACAGATACGCAGTATTTT.

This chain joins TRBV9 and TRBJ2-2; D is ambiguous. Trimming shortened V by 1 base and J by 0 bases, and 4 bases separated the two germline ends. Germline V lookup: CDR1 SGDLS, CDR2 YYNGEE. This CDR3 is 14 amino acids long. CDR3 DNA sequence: TGTGCCAGCAGCGTACAAACGAACACCGGGGAGCTGTTTTTT. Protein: CASSVQTNTGELFF.

CDR3: CATRLGQGGEQYF. In DNA form, the CDR3 reads TGTGCCACCCGACTAGGGCAGGGTGGTGAGCAGTACTTC. The chain links TRBV24-1 to TRBJ2-7; perhaps TRBD2 as D (6 bases). Germline lookup yields CDR1 KGHDR and CDR2 SFDVKD. Trimming pared 9 bases from V and 7 bases from J, leaving 18 bases between. This CDR3 spans 13 amino acids.

CDR3 DNA: TGTGCCAGTAGTTTACGGACAGGGGACTACGAGCAGTACTTC. Its protein is CASSLRTGDYEQYF. The chain employs TRBV19 and TRBJ2-7, with TRBD1 matching 9 bases. V lost 5 bases, J lost 3 bases, and 5 bases stayed unmatched. Per germline, CDR1 LNHDA and CDR2 SQIVND (reference sequence). This CDR3 spans 14 amino acids. Variable domain in full (rest from reference TRBV19 and TRBJ2-7): DGGITQSPKYLFRKEGQNVTLSCEQNLNHDAMYWYRQDPGQGLRLIYYSQIVNDFQKGDIAEGYSVSREKKESFPLTVTSAQKNPTAFYLCASSLRTGDYEQYFGPGTRLTVT.

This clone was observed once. CDR3 in amino acids: CASSLGGTTTNEKLFF. Written as DNA, the CDR3 is TGTGCCAGCAGCTTAGGCGGGACAACAACTAATGAAAAACTGTTTTTT. V gene TRBV13 combines with J gene TRBJ1-4; D is perhaps TRBD1 (6 bases). The V gene lost 0 bases and the J gene lost 0 bases, with 8 bases spanning the gap. Germline values: CDR1 PRHDT, CDR2 FYEKMQ (reference sequence). The CDR3 length is 16 residues.

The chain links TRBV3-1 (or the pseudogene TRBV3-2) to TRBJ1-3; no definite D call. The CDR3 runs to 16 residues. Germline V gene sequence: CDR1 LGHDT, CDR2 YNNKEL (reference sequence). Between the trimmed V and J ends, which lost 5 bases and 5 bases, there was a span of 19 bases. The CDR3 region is CASSTRNSGFRNTIYF. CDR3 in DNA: TGTGCCAGCAGCACCCGAAACTCGGGTTTCAGAAACACCATATATTTT.

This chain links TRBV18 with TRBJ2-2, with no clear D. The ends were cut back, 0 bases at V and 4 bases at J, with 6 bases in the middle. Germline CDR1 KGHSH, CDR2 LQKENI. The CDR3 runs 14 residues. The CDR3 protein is CASSPPGITGELFF. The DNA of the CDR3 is TGTGCCAGCTCACCACCCGGTATCACCGGGGAGCTGTTTTTT.

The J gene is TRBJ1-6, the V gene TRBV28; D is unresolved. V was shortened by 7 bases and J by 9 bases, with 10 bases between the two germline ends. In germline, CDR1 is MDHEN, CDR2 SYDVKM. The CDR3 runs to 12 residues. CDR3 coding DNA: TGTGCCAGCAACCTAGGCCGTTCACCCCTCCACTTT. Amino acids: CASNLGRSPLHF.

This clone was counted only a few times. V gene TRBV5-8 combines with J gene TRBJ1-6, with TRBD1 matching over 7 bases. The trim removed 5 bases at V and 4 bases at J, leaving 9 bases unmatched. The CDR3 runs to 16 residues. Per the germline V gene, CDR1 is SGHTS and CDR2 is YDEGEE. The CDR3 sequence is CASSLTGRGYNSPLHF. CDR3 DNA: TGTGCCAGCAGTCTGACAGGGAGGGGATATAATTCACCCCTCCACTTT.

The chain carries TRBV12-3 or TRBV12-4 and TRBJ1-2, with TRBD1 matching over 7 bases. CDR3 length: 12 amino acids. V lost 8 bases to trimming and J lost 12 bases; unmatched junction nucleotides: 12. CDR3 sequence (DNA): TGTGCCAGCCGGTGGTATGACAGGGATCACACCTTC. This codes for CASRWYDRDHTF.

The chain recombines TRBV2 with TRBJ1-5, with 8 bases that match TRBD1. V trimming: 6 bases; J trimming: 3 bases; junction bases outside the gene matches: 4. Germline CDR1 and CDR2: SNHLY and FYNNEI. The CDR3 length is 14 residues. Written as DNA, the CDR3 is TGTGCCAGCAGCGCGGGACAGGACAATCAGCCCCAGCATTTT. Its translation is CASSAGQDNQPQHF.

The chain's CDR3 is CASSLRQETQYF. CDR3 DNA sequence: TGTGCCAGCAGCCTACGGCAAGAGACCCAGTACTTC. The chain combines TRBV12-3 or TRBV12-4 with TRBJ2-5; D uncertain. Trimming took off 6 bases at V and 2 bases at J, with 7 bases between the two ends. CDR3 size: 12 residues.

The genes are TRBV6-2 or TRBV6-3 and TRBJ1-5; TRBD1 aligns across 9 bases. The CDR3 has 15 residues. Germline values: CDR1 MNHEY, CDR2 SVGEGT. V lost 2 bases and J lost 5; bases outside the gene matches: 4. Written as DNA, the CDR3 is TGTGCCAGCAGTTACACCGGGACAGGGTATCAGCCCCAGCATTTT. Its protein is CASSYTGTGYQPQHF.

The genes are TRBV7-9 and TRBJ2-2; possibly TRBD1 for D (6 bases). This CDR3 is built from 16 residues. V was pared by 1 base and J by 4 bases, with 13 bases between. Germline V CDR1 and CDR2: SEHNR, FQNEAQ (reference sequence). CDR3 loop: CASSLGQGSVTGELFF. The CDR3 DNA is TGTGCCAGCAGCTTAGGCCAGGGGAGTGTCACCGGGGAGCTGTTTTTT.